The next 31 T cell receptor beta chains were all read from a single sample in a study of T cell repertoires in cytomegalovirus infection. In TCRdb, the reads were re-called with MiXCR into one record per CDR3 protein. The data contain roughly 150,000 distinct CDR3 sequences, 17% of them seen just once; the ten biggest clones take up around a sixth. The sequenced sample was CD8+ T cells from PBMCs. The receptors stem from a human donor in good health (CMV status not recorded). Some clones in this sample may be carry-over from other donors' samples.

This clonotype was seen at least ten times. The rearrangement joins TRBV7-3 to TRBJ1-1; no definite D call. V gave up 5 bases and J gave up 4 bases, with 11 bases separating them. Germline V gene sequence: CDR1 SGHTA, CDR2 FQGTGA. CDR3 length equals 13 residues. The CDR3 spells CASSPGRVTEAFF. As DNA, the CDR3 is TGTGCCAGCAGCCCCGGACGGGTCACTGAAGCTTTCTTT. Together with reference TRBV7-3 and TRBJ1-1, the CDR3 gives the full variable domain: GAGVSQTPSNKVTEKGKYVELRCDPISGHTALYWYRQSLGQGPEFLIYFQGTGAADDSGLPNDRFFAVRPEGSVSTLKIQRTERGDSAVYLCASSPGRVTEAFFGQGTRLTVV.

This clonotype has a handful of counts. The chain links TRBV20-1 to TRBJ2-2, with D perhaps TRBD1 (5 bases). The V end lost 1 base, the J end lost 5 bases, and 17 bases lay between the germline ends. CDR3 size: 16 residues. The germline V gene has CDR1 DFQATT and CDR2 SNEGSKA (reference sequence). CDR3 coding DNA: TGCAGTGCTAGAGTAAGGACACTAACAAGGACCGGGGAGCTGTTTTTT. This gives the protein CSARVRTLTRTGELFF.

The chain has TRBV29-1 and TRBJ2-4, with TRBD2 matching 9 bases. Germline V gives CDR1 SQVTM, CDR2 ANQGSEA. This CDR3 contains 14 residues. The junction had 3 bases not matched to a gene; V was cut back by 1 base and J by 5 bases. The CDR3 loop reads CSVEGLAGQNIQYF. DNA of the CDR3: TGCAGCGTTGAAGGGCTAGCGGGACAAAACATTCAGTACTTC.

This clonotype was recorded at least ten times. This chain links TRBV7-2 with TRBJ1-5, with D unclear. With 1 base removed from V and 6 bases from J, the gap between germline ends came to 13 bases. Germline V gene sequence: CDR1 SGHTA, CDR2 FQGNSA. This CDR3 region has 15 residues. Here the CDR3 DNA reads TGTGCCAGCAGCTTAGACGTAAACCCTACTCAGCCCCAGCATTTT. Translated, it gives CASSLDVNPTQPQHF.

At least ten counts were recorded for this clonotype. This rearrangement joins TRBV7-2 to TRBJ1-4, with 8 bases fitting TRBD1. The V gene end was trimmed by 3 bases and the J gene end by 4 bases; junction bases not matched to a gene: 4. This CDR3 is 15 amino acids long. Germline V lookup: CDR1 SGHTA, CDR2 FQGNSA. CDR3 bases: TGTGCCAGCAGCTTGAGGACAGGGATTAATGAAAAACTGTTTTTT. Translated: CASSLRTGINEKLFF.

This clonotype was observed at least ten times. The rearrangement uses TRBV19 and TRBJ2-1; 12 nucleotides agree with TRBD2. CDR3 length equals 15 residues. The junction had 3 bases not matched to a gene; V was cut back by 2 bases and J by 7 bases. Germline CDR1 and CDR2: LNHDA and SQIVND (reference sequence). As DNA, the CDR3 is TGTGCCAGTAGTATACTAGCGGGAGGGCTTAATGAGCAGTTCTTC. Translation: CASSILAGGLNEQFF.

The rearrangement links TRBV19 to TRBJ2-1; 7 nucleotides agree with TRBD1. This CDR3 region has 16 residues. From germline, CDR1 is LNHDA and CDR2 SQIVND (reference sequence). The V gene end was trimmed by 5 bases and the J gene end by 3 bases; junction bases not matched to a gene: 10. The CDR3 DNA sequence: TGTGCCAGTAGTGCCGGGACAGACTCCGTCTACAATGAGCAGTTCTTC. This codes for CASSAGTDSVYNEQFF.

V gene TRBV25-1 combines with J gene TRBJ2-3; no clear D gene. The V gene's germline CDR1 is MGHDK and CDR2 SYGVNS. The V end was cut by 8 bases, the J end by 1 base, with 7 bases between. This CDR3 comprises 12 residues. DNA for the CDR3: TGTGCCAGCCAAAGAGGCACAGATACGCAGTATTTT. Its protein is CASQRGTDTQYF.

This clonotype occurred a few times. The gene calls are TRBV4-1 and TRBJ2-1; 9 bases match TRBD2. The CDR3 spans 16 residues. Germline lookup yields CDR1 MGHRA and CDR2 YSYEKL. V lost 4 bases and J lost 6; bases outside the gene matches: 10. CDR3 loop: CASSPVGGRAFNEQFF. CDR3 nucleotides: TGCGCCAGCAGCCCCGTAGGCGGGAGGGCCTTCAATGAGCAGTTCTTC.

The V gene is TRBV29-1, the J gene TRBJ2-7; D remains unclear. The CDR3 extends over 13 amino acids. V was cut by 4 bases and J by 3 bases, with 13 bases left in between. CDR1 and CDR2 from the germline V gene are SQVTM and ANQGSEA. Here the CDR3 reads CSVGVGESYEQYF. The CDR3 DNA reads TGCAGCGTTGGTGTCGGAGAAAGCTACGAGCAGTACTTC.

The gene calls are TRBV7-8 and TRBJ2-7; TRBD2 aligns across 10 bases. CDR3 length: 17 amino acids. V was clipped by 6 bases and J by 0 bases; unmatched bases: 11. The germline CDR1 and CDR2 sequences are SGHVS and FQNEAQ. CDR3 sequence reads: CASSFIPGTSVSYEQYF. CDR3 bases: TGTGCCAGCAGTTTCATTCCCGGGACTAGCGTCTCCTACGAGCAGTACTTC.

This clonotype has more than one count but fewer than ten. The V and J genes are TRBV15 and TRBJ2-1; 13 bases fit TRBD2. V lost 0 bases to trimming and J lost 9 bases; unmatched junction nucleotides: 8. Germline V lookup: CDR1 LNHNV, CDR2 YYDKDF (reference sequence). The CDR3 covers 17 residues. The CDR3 sequence: CATSRDKTSGRLGEQFF. The CDR3 DNA follows: TGTGCCACCAGCAGAGATAAGACTAGCGGGAGGTTAGGTGAGCAGTTCTTC. Supplemented by reference TRBV15 and TRBJ2-1, the full variable domain reads DAMVIQNPRYQVTQFGKPVTLSCSQTLNHNVMYWYQQKSSQAPKLLFHYYDKDFNNEADTPDNFQSRRPNTSFCFLDIRSPGLGDTAMYLCATSRDKTSGRLGEQFFGPGTRLTVL.

The CDR3 nucleotides are TGTGCCAGCAGCTACCGGAGACTAGCGGGACTACAAGAGACCCAGTACTTC. This encodes CASSYRRLAGLQETQYF. The chain couples TRBV11-2 to TRBJ2-5; 11 nucleotides agree with TRBD2. This CDR3 is 17 amino acids long. CDR1 is SGHAT, CDR2 FQNNGV, per germline. V gave up 4 bases and J gave up 2 bases; unmatched junction bases: 9.

The chain joins TRBV10-3 to TRBJ2-1, with TRBD2 identical over 7 bases. The CDR3 extends over 11 amino acids. Trimming at V came to 11 bases and at J to 6 bases, leaving 4 bases not matched to a gene. CDR1 and CDR2 (germline): ENHRY, SYGVKD. The CDR3 DNA is TGTGCCTTCGGGACTACCAATGAGCAGTTCTTC. It codes for CAFGTTNEQFF.

This clonotype was seen a handful of times. The chain links TRBV20-1 to TRBJ1-2; maybe TRBD1 (5 bases). Trimming took 6 bases from V and 0 from J, leaving 14 bases between them. Germline V gene data show CDR1 as DFQATT and CDR2 as SNEGSKA (reference sequence). The CDR3 spans 14 residues. The DNA of the CDR3 is TGCAGTGCCCCGGAGGGGATAGCTAACTATGGCTACACCTTC. This translates into CSAPEGIANYGYTF.

V gene TRBV4-1 combines with J gene TRBJ1-5; 7 bases line up with TRBD1. This CDR3 spans 16 amino acids. V shed 4 bases, J shed 5 bases, and the junction held 11 bases outside the gene matches. CDR1 MGHRA and CDR2 YSYEKL come from the germline V gene. CDR3: CASSRDDREAHQPQHF. As DNA, the CDR3 is TGCGCCAGCAGCCGAGACGACAGGGAAGCCCATCAGCCCCAGCATTTT.

This clonotype has ten or more counts. The rearrangement joins TRBV7-8 to TRBJ2-7, with 7 nucleotides matching TRBD1. V was clipped by 1 base and J by 3 bases; unmatched bases: 3. The CDR3 has 14 residues. Germline V gives CDR1 SGHVS, CDR2 FQNEAQ. CDR3 DNA sequence: TGTGCCAGCAGCTTAGGCCAGGGGGACTACGAGCAGTACTTC. It is translated as CASSLGQGDYEQYF. Drawing the rest from reference TRBV7-8 and TRBJ2-7, the complete variable domain is GAGVSQSPRYKVAKRGQDVALRCDPISGHVSLFWYQQALGQGPEFLTYFQNEAQLDKSGLPSDRFFAERPEGSVSTLKIQRTQQEDSAVYLCASSLGQGDYEQYFGPGTRLTVT.

This rearrangement joins TRBV9 to TRBJ2-5; TRBD2 matches at 10 bases. CDR1 and CDR2 (germline): SGDLS, YYNGEE. V lost 0 bases and J lost 2; bases outside the gene matches: 7. This CDR3 has 17 residues. DNA for the CDR3: TGTGCCAGCAGCGTAGGAGGTAGCGGGGGGCAACAAGAGACCCAGTACTTC. This codes for CASSVGGSGGQQETQYF.

The V and J genes are TRBV27 and TRBJ1-3; a weak D match, TRBD1 (5 bases). The CDR3 consists of 15 residues. Trimming stripped 2 bases from V and 8 bases from J, with 16 bases between. Germline assignment: CDR1 MNHEY and CDR2 SMNVEV (reference sequence). The CDR3 DNA is TGTGCCAGCAGTTTACGGGACCCGCCTCGAGACACCATATATTTT. Translating gives CASSLRDPPRDTIYF.

This clonotype occurred a few times. The CDR3 DNA reads TGCAGCGTTGAAGGGGTACAGGGCACCGATGAGCAGTTCTTC. It yields the protein CSVEGVQGTDEQFF. The J gene is TRBJ2-1, the V gene TRBV29-1; a weak D match, TRBD1 (6 bases). The CDR3 loop spans 14 amino acids. The germline CDR1 and CDR2 sequences are SQVTM and ANQGSEA. Deletions cut 1 base from V and 8 bases from J, with 15 bases between.

The rearrangement joins TRBV7-3 to TRBJ2-3; TRBD1 or TRBD2 may be the D gene (5 bases each). Germline assignment: CDR1 SGHTA and CDR2 FQGTGA. The length of the CDR3 is 17 residues. Trimming cost V 3 bases and J 2 bases, with 18 bases left between them. CDR3 nucleotides: TGTGCCAGCAGCTTCCCCGGGACCCACCCCGACACAGATACGCAGTATTTT. Translating it yields CASSFPGTHPDTDTQYF.

V gene TRBV6-1 combines with J gene TRBJ2-5; TRBD2 is a possible D gene (6 bases). Per germline, CDR1 MNHNS and CDR2 SASEGT. Deletions cut 3 bases from V and 1 base from J, with 9 bases between. The CDR3 has 14 amino acids. DNA of the CDR3: TGTGCCAGCAGTGAGACCGGGGGCCAAGAGACCCAGTACTTC. This sequence encodes CASSETGGQETQYF.

This clonotype was found once. The chain joins TRBV4-1 to TRBJ2-2; no clear D gene. The CDR3 runs to 15 residues. Germline CDR1 is MGHRA and CDR2 is YSYEKL. V dropped 3 bases and J dropped 0 bases, with 8 bases sitting between them. CDR3 amino acids: CASSHFHPNTGELFF. The CDR3 DNA is TGCGCCAGCAGCCACTTTCACCCGAACACCGGGGAGCTGTTTTTT.

J is TRBJ2-7 and V is TRBV12-5; TRBD1 agrees at 7 bases. CDR3 length: 16 residues. CDR1 and CDR2 from the germline V gene are LGHNT and FRNRAP. The V gene end was trimmed by 5 bases and the J gene end by 2 bases; junction bases not matched to a gene: 12. CDR3 sequence (DNA): TGTGCTAGTGGTACCTTTCCGGGACAGACCACCTACGAGCAGTACTTC. Encoded protein: CASGTFPGQTTYEQYF.

This clonotype has a handful of counts. This chain links TRBV20-1 with TRBJ2-7; 8 bases are a match to TRBD1. The germline CDR1 and CDR2 sequences are DFQATT and SNEGSKA (reference sequence). J was trimmed by 5 bases and V by 5 bases; bases with no gene match: 11. The CDR3 is 14 residues long. In DNA, the CDR3 is TGCAGTGCTCCCTACGGACAGGGTCTCCACGAGCAGTACTTC. As protein: CSAPYGQGLHEQYF.

CDR3 bases: TGTGCCAGCAGTTTACAGGCAGGGAACAATGAGCAGTTCTTC. Protein sequence: CASSLQAGNNEQFF. The chain recombines TRBV27 with TRBJ2-1; D is possibly TRBD1 (5 bases). V lost 2 bases to trimming and J lost 5 bases, with 10 bases between them. CDR3 size: 14 residues. The germline gives CDR1 MNHEY, CDR2 SMNVEV (reference sequence).

This clonotype has more than one count but fewer than ten. The rearrangement uses TRBV7-3 and TRBJ2-1; 11 positions agree with TRBD2. Germline trimming cut 3 bases from V and 0 bases from J; bases unmatched to any gene: 7. Germline CDR1 reads SGHTA; CDR2 reads FQGTGA. CDR3 length: 18 amino acids. CDR3 loop: CASSLGSGRASSYNEQFF. The CDR3 bases are TGTGCCAGCAGCTTGGGTAGCGGGAGGGCGAGCTCCTACAATGAGCAGTTCTTC. The full variable domain, with the rest looked up from reference TRBV7-3 and TRBJ2-1, is GAGVSQTPSNKVTEKGKYVELRCDPISGHTALYWYRQSLGQGPEFLIYFQGTGAADDSGLPNDRFFAVRPEGSVSTLKIQRTERGDSAVYLCASSLGSGRASSYNEQFFGPGTRLTVL.

V is TRBV7-6 and J is TRBJ2-5, with D unclear. Per germline, CDR1 SGHVS and CDR2 FNYEAQ. V lost 1 base, J lost 1 base, and 7 bases lay in between. The CDR3 extends over 14 amino acids. The CDR3 DNA reads TGTGCCAGCAGCTTAGTGGGCACCCAAGAGACCCAGTACTTC. It codes for CASSLVGTQETQYF.

This clonotype was seen a few times. The chain couples TRBV27 to TRBJ2-7; TRBD1 or TRBD2 may be the D gene (5 bases each). The CDR3 consists of 13 residues. The germline V gene has CDR1 MNHEY and CDR2 SMNVEV (reference sequence). The V gene lost 6 bases and the J gene lost 3 bases, with 12 bases spanning the gap. CDR3 loop: CASSQGRGYEQYF. CDR3 DNA: TGTGCCAGCAGCCAGGGACGGGGCTACGAGCAGTACTTC.

The V call is TRBV29-1, the J call TRBJ2-3; D may be TRBD2 (6 bases). The germline gives CDR1 SQVTM, CDR2 ANQGSEA. The CDR3 is 16 amino acids. V lost 1 base and J 3 bases, leaving 17 bases between the germline ends. The CDR3 is CSVEGRASAGTDTQYF. CDR3 sequence (DNA): TGCAGCGTTGAAGGTCGGGCTAGCGCGGGTACAGATACGCAGTATTTT.

This clonotype was picked up a small number of times. The V and J genes are TRBV6-1 and TRBJ2-3; the D gene could be TRBD1 or TRBD2 (6 bases each). With 10 bases removed from V and 5 bases from J, the gap between germline ends came to 22 bases. The CDR3 is 15 amino acids. The germline CDR1 and CDR2 sequences are MNHNS and SASEGT. CDR3 in DNA: TGTGCCACCGGACACGAAAGGGGGGATCGAGATACGCAGTATTTT. This codes for CATGHERGDRDTQYF.